This record covers a single T cell receptor (beta chain). Its binding antigen is unknown. No much larger clone is present one base from it, and per-base qualities are unavailable. This sample was included in a study of blood T cell repertoires in COVID-19 (TCRdb year 2020). Looking at the study overall: Samples from collaborators originated in the United States, Italy and Spain and spanned both the acute and convalescent phases of COVID-19. The material from the prospective study consisted of cDNA or gDNA derived from T cells, B-cell-depleted T cells, or PBMCs. Deeply sampled blood TCRbeta repertoires from subjects exposed to, actively infected with, or recovered from COVID-19 were included in the dataset. A freely available public database, intended as a resource for researchers studying the immune response to SARS-CoV-2, is where the repertoires were released. Samples were obtained from the ongoing ImmuneRACE study (first 160 participants) and from approximately 1,200 subjects provided by 6 global collaborators. Sample metadata almost always included a de-identified subject ID, COVID-19 status, age in years and sex. Where HLA class I and class II types were available, the types were taken from metadata supplied by the sample provider, not from assay-based typing. Points the paper makes about the study in general: Clinical and demographic metadata were provided uncurated, with the amount varying by source and participant.

One collaborating source in Seattle enrolled patients while the patients were actively infected and followed the patients over time throughout the course of disease. Each collaborating institution followed its own protocols to collect whole blood in K2EDTA tubes. For TCRbeta analysis, collaborator samples were shipped as frozen whole blood, as isolated PBMCs, or as DNA extracted from either sample type. Clipping removes 1 base from V and 3 bases from J, with 8 as the unmatched junction base count. CDR1 and CDR2, looked up from the germline V gene, are SGHTA and FQGNSA. CDR3 length: 16 amino acids, cysteine to phenylalanine. Only the CDR3 DNA stays, 48 bases, in frame from base 1. TCRbeta CDR3 regions were amplified from genomic DNA using the immunoSEQ Assay, a bias-controlled multiplex PCR. Processing in the source paper ran as follows. The number of nucleated cells in each sample was estimated from the amplification of reference gene primers within the assay. Sequence reads were collapsed and filtered to measure the absolute abundance of every unique TCRbeta CDR3 rearrangement. For each sample, productive Simpson clonality was calculated as the square root of Simpson's diversity index over productive rearrangements. TCRdb holds this immuneACCESS table with in-frame rearrangements only. Some clones are missing; in checked studies, unresolved V genes explain under half, and the rest has no known cause. The V and J calls and the clone size are those of that table, but D and trimming were determined from the DNA. A total of fewer than 200,000 clones appear in this sample, around 83% of them only once. The ten largest account for more than 7.5% of the sample.

The rearranged segments are TRBV7-2 and TRBJ2-7, with TRBD2 matching 8 junction bases. Input material: peripheral blood. This clonotype was sampled from a woman in her seventies with COVID-19, enrolled during active disease. The DNA sequence reads TGTGCCAGCAGCTTAGGTTCGACTAGCGTTCGCTACGAGCAGTACTTC. This encodes CASSLGSTSVRYEQYF. When the CDR3 is completed using the reference TRBV7-2 and TRBJ2-7 genes on either side, the full variable domain is GAGVSQSPSNKVTEKGKDVELRCDPISGHTALYWYRQSLGQGLEFLIYFQGNSAPDKSGLPSDRFSAERTGGSVSTLTIQRTQQEDSAVYLCASSLGSTSVRYEQYFGPGTRLTVT.